This T cell receptor (beta chain) was sequenced during a study of T-cell memory formation after mild COVID-19. Findings of the study overall: Contracting clones localized mainly to CM and EM when CD4+ and mainly to EMRA when CD8+. Clones contracting across day 15 to 85 had a balanced CD4/CD8 profile; later expanding clones leaned CD4+.

TCRalpha and TCRbeta libraries used 5'RACE with constant-segment primers and UMIs. TCRdb recomputed calls from the 5' RACE reads with MiXCR, one row per CDR3 protein. The data contain around 200,000 distinct CDR3 sequences, more than 9% of them seen just once; the ten biggest clones take up under 3.5%. Germline loops: CDR1 SGHTA, CDR2 FQGNSA. This CDR3 comprises 16 residues. V gave up 2 bases and J gave up 4 bases; unmatched junction bases: 4. There are many counts of this clonotype. Antigen: not known. This sequence joins TRBV7-2 and TRBJ2-3; 12 bases agree with TRBD2. Sequenced input: PBMCs or a T cell subset sorted from them (not recorded which). This TCR was recovered from a man between 18 and 35 years old who had mild COVID-19 (a few samples of this study predate the infection). Cell type and time point are not known. The CDR3 DNA sequence: TGTGCCAGCAGCTTAACTAGCGGGGGGATTGCAGATACGCAGTATTTT. Protein sequence: CASSLTSGGIADTQYF.